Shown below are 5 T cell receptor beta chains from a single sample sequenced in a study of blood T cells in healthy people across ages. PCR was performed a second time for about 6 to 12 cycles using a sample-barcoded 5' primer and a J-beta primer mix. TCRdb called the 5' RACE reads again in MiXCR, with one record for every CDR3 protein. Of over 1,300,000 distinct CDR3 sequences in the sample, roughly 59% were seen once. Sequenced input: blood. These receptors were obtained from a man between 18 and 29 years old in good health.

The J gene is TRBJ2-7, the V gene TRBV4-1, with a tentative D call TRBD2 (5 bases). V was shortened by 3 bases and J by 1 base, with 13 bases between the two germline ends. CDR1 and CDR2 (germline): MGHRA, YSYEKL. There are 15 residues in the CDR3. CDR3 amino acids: CASSQTAGLSYEQYF. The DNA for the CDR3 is TGCGCCAGCAGCCAGACTGCAGGACTTTCCTACGAGCAGTACTTC.

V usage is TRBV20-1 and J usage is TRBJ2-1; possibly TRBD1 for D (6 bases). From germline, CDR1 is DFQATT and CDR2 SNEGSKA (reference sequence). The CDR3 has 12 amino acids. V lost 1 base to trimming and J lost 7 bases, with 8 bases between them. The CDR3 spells CSARGTVNEQFF. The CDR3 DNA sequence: TGCAGTGCTAGAGGGACAGTGAATGAGCAGTTCTTC.

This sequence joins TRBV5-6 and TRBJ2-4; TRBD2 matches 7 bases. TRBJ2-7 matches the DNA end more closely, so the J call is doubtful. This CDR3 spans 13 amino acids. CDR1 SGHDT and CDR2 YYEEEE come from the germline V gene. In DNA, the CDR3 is TGTGCCACCCGGCGGGGGACTCCCTACGAGCAGTACTTC. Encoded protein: CATRRGTPYEQYF.

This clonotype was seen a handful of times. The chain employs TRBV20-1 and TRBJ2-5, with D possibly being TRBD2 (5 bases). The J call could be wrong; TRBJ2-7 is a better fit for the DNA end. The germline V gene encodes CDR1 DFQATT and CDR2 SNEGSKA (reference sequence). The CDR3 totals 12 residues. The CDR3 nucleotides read TGCAGTGCTAGTGGCAGGACTCCCGAGCAGTACTTC. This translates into CSASGRTPEQYF.

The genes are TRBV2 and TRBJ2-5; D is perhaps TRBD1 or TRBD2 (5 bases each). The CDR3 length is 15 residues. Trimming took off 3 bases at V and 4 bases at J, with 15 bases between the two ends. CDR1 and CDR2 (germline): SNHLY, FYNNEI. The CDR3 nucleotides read TGTGCCAGCAGTGAGGGGCTCCGAGGGGTAGAGACCCAGTACTTC. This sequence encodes CASSEGLRGVETQYF.